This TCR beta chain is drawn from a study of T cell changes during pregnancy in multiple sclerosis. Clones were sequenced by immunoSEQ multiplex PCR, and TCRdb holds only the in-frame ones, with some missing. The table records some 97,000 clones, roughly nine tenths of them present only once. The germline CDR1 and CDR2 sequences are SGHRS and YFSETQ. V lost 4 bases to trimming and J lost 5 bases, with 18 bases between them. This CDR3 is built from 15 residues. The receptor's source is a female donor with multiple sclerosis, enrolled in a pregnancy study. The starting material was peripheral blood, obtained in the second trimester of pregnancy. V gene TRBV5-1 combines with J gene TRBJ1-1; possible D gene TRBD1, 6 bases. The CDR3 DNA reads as TGCGCCAGCAGCCCTTGGGGGGGGGCGGGAACTGAAGCTTTCTTT. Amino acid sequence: CASSPWGGAGTEAFF.